The entry that follows covers one T cell receptor (beta chain) sequence. Its antigen is still unknown. V lost 5 bases to trimming and J lost 4 bases, with 15 bases between them. The CDR3 loop spans 13 amino acids. The germline V gene has CDR1 SQVTM and CDR2 ANQGSEA. Time point: week 11, during vaccination. Topical imiquimod accompanied each vaccine dose, which consisted of 300 ug of mutant IDH1 20-mer peptide. The data were obtained in a study of a mutant IDH1 vaccine in newly diagnosed glioma. Study-level information: With temozolomide cycles, or 4-6 weeks after radiotherapy alone, vaccination was started. Patients got radiotherapy, temozolomide, or both beforehand, and most got both.

Using immunoSEQ multiplex PCR, the repertoire was profiled, and TCRdb retains in-frame clones only, with some absent. This sample carries 95,000 to 120,000 clones, under 90% of them seen once, and the ten largest clones take around 0.6%. The chain employs TRBV29-1 and TRBJ2-7; possibly TRBD1 for D (6 bases). Here the sequenced sample was PBMCs, taken from a glioma patient whose treatment included an IDH1 peptide vaccine. The clonotype was recovered from a woman aged 50 to 60 with glioma. The CDR3 spells CSVYTGTSYEQYF. CDR3 DNA: TGCAGCGTTTATACCGGGACAAGTTACGAGCAGTACTTC.